The present T cell receptor beta chain was sequenced within a study of cytomegalovirus exposure and HLA in healthy donors. CDR3 length: 11 amino acids. Germline CDR1 and CDR2: MNHNS and SASEGT. V lost 5 bases, J lost 8 bases, and 9 bases lay in between. Profiling relied on immunoSEQ multiplex PCR, and the TCRdb table lists in-frame clones only, not all of them. The sample has about 120,000 clones; around 89% are singletons. The rearrangement links TRBV6-1 to TRBJ1-2; D is unresolved. The sample consisted of PBMCs. The TCR comes from a young woman in good health and CMV-seropositive. As DNA, the CDR3 is TGTGCCAGCAGTCATACCAGGGGCTACACCTTC. This sequence encodes CASSHTRGYTF.